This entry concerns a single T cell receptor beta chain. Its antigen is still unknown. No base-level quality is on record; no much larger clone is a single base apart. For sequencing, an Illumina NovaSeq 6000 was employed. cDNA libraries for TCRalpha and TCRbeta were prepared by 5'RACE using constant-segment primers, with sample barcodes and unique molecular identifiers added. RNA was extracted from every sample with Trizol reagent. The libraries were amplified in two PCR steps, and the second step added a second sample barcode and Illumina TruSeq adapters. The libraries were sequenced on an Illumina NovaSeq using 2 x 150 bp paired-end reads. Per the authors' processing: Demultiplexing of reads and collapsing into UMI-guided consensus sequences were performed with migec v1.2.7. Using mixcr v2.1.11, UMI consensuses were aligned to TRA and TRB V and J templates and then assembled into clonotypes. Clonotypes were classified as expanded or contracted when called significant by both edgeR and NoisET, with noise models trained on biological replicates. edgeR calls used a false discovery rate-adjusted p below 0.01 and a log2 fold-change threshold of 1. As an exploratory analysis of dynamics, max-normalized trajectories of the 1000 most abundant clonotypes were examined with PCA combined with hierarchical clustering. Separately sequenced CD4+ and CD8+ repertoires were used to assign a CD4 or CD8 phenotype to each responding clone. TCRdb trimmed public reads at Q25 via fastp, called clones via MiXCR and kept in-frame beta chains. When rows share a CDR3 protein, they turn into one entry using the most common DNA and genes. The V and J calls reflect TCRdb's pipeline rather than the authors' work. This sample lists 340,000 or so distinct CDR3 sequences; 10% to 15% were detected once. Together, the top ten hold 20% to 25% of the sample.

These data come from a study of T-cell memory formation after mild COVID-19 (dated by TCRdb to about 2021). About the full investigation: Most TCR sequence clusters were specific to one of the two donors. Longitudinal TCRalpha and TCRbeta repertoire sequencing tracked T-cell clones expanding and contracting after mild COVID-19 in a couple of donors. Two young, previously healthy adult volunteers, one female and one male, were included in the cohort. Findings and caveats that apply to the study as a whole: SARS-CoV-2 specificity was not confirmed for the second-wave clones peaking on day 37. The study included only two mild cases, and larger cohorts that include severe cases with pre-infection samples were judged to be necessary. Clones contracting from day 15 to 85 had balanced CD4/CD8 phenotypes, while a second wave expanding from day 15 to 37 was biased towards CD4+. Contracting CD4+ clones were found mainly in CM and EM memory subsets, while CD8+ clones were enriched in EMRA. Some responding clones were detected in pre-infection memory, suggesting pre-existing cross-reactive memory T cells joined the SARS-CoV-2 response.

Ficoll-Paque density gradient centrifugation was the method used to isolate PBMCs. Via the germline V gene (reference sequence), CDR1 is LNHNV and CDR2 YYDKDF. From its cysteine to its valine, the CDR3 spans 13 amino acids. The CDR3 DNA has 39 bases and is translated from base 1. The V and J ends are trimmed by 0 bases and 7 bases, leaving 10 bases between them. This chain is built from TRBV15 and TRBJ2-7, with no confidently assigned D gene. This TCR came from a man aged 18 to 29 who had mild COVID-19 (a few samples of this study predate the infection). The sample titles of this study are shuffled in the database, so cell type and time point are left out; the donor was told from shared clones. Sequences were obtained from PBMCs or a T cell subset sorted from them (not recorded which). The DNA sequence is TGTGCCACCAGCAGAGATCCTTCCGGAGAGCAGTACGTC. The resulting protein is CATSRDPSGEQYV.